Below, 30 T cell receptor beta chains from the same sample are listed, as sequenced in a study of blood T cell repertoires in COVID-19. Only in-frame clones appear in the TCRdb table, and some are missing; sequencing was by immunoSEQ multiplex PCR. The sample gives roughly 270,000 clones, over 75% of which show up once; 9.4% is in the top ten. Sequenced input: peripheral blood. The receptor set was obtained from a man aged 18 to 29 with active or convalescent COVID-19.

The chain has TRBV2 and TRBJ2-3; 8 nucleotides line up with TRBD2. The CDR3 is 15 residues long. The V and J ends lost 3 bases and 4 bases, in that order; junction bases with no gene match: 6. In germline, CDR1 is SNHLY, CDR2 FYNNEI. The CDR3 DNA reads as TGTGCCAGCAGTGATCGGGGGGGCGGAGCAGATACGCAGTATTTT. Protein: CASSDRGGGADTQYF.

This rearrangement joins TRBV29-1 to TRBJ2-1; TRBD1 aligns across 8 bases. The germline gives CDR1 SQVTM, CDR2 ANQGSEA. There are 13 residues in the CDR3. V dropped 2 bases and J dropped 7; count of bases not matched to a gene: 4. The CDR3, as DNA: TGCAGCGTTGAAAGCAGGGGGCTGAATGAGCAGTTCTTC. Amino acids: CSVESRGLNEQFF.

The chain joins TRBV5-1 to TRBJ2-7; 8 nucleotides line up with TRBD2. Unmatched junction bases numbered 2, after V lost 1 base and J lost 2 bases. The germline gives CDR1 SGHRS, CDR2 YFSETQ. The CDR3 consists of 14 residues. The CDR3 spells CASSLHGGAYEQYF. In nucleotides, the CDR3 is TGCGCCAGCAGCTTGCACGGGGGGGCCTACGAGCAGTACTTC. The variable domain in full, with the rest retrieved from reference TRBV5-1 and TRBJ2-7, is KAGVTQTPRYLIKTRGQQVTLSCSPISGHRSVSWYQQTPGQGLQFLFEYFSETQRNKGNFPGRFSGRQFSNSRSEMNVSTLELGDSALYLCASSLHGGAYEQYFGPGTRLTVT.

The chain has TRBV5-4 and TRBJ1-1, with 10 positions matching TRBD1. CDR3 length: 16 amino acids. V dropped 6 bases and J dropped 4; count of bases not matched to a gene: 12. Looked up from germline, CDR1 is SGHNT and CDR2 is YYREEE (reference sequence). CDR3 region: CASTPAGQGRVTEAFF. DNA for the CDR3: TGTGCCAGCACCCCTGCGGGACAGGGGAGGGTCACTGAAGCTTTCTTT.

The chain joins TRBV3-1 (or the pseudogene TRBV3-2) to TRBJ2-2, with TRBD1 identical over 9 bases. With V trimmed by 3 bases and J by 6 bases, 5 bases remained unmatched. Germline CDR1 and CDR2: LGHDT and YNNKEL (reference sequence). This CDR3 is built from 15 residues. Written as DNA, the CDR3 is TGTGCCAGCAGCCACGTCAGACAGGGGGCCGGGGAGCTGTTTTTT. Its protein product is CASSHVRQGAGELFF.

The gene calls are TRBV11-1 and TRBJ2-3, with a tentative D call TRBD1 (5 bases). Trimming took off 1 base at V and 6 bases at J, with 11 bases between the two ends. The CDR3 is made up of 14 amino acids. Germline V gene data show CDR1 as SGHAT and CDR2 as FQDESV (reference sequence). The CDR3 DNA is TGTGCCAGCAGCTTAGTGGCGACAGCGGATACGCAGTATTTT. Amino acid sequence: CASSLVATADTQYF.

J is TRBJ1-1 and V is TRBV29-1; TRBD1 might be the D (5 bases). V lost 6 bases and J 11 bases, leaving 16 bases between the germline ends. The CDR3 is made up of 11 amino acids. CDR1 is SQVTM, CDR2 ANQGSEA, per germline. CDR3 sequence: CSVGLGVEAFF. The DNA of the CDR3 is TGCAGCGTGGGGTTAGGGGTGGAGGCTTTCTTT.

This clone was recorded only once. CDR3 sequence: CASSTGTGGNTIYF. CDR3 coding DNA: TGTGCCAGTAGTACCGGGACAGGGGGAAACACCATATATTTT. This chain connects TRBV19 to TRBJ1-3; 9 bases are shared with TRBD1. The CDR3 has 14 amino acids. V shed 4 bases and J 4 bases; nucleotides not matched to a gene: 2. Per germline, CDR1 LNHDA and CDR2 SQIVND (reference sequence).

This clone was seen a single time. The V call is TRBV23-1, the J call TRBJ1-1; a possible D gene is TRBD1 (6 bases). TRBV23-1 is labeled an ORF, and its function is uncertain. V lost 3 bases, J lost 0 bases, and 17 bases lay in between. The CDR3 spans 17 residues. CDR3 loop: CASSQKPLGQMNTEAFF. In DNA form, the CDR3 reads TGCGCCAGCAGTCAGAAACCCCTCGGACAGATGAACACTGAAGCTTTCTTT.

The chain links TRBV6-5 to TRBJ1-2; 7 positions agree with TRBD1. The germline CDR1 and CDR2 sequences are MNHEY and SVGAGI. V shed 1 base and J 1 base; nucleotides not matched to a gene: 0. The CDR3 covers 14 residues. The CDR3 nucleotides read TGTGCCAGCAGTTACTACAGGGGTAACTATGGCTACACCTTC. This gives the protein CASSYYRGNYGYTF.

V and J are TRBV5-6 and TRBJ2-5, with 7 bases fitting TRBD2. This CDR3 comprises 15 residues. The V gene's germline CDR1 is SGHDT and CDR2 YYEEEE. J gave up 5 bases and V 0 bases, and 7 bases lay outside the gene matches. The CDR3 spells CASSLAPGGGETQYF. CDR3 bases: TGTGCCAGCAGCTTGGCCCCGGGGGGTGGGGAGACCCAGTACTTC.

This chain links TRBV7-9 with TRBJ2-2, with TRBD1 matching over 9 bases. Germline lookup yields CDR1 SEHNR and CDR2 FQNEAQ (reference sequence). The V gene end was trimmed by 5 bases and the J gene end by 5 bases; junction bases not matched to a gene: 6. The CDR3 length is 15 residues. DNA for the CDR3: TGTGCCAGCAGCCCAGGACAGGGGTTGACCGGGGAGCTGTTTTTT. The encoded protein is CASSPGQGLTGELFF. Complete variable domain (other parts from reference TRBV7-9 and TRBJ2-2): DTGVSQNPRHKITKRGQNVTFRCDPISEHNRLYWYRQTLGQGPEFLTYFQNEAQLEKSRLLSDRFSAERPKGSFSTLEIQRTEQGDSAMYLCASSPGQGLTGELFFGEGSRLTVL.

This clone was picked up many times. The V call is TRBV12-5, the J call TRBJ1-5; 7 bases match TRBD1. With V trimmed by 5 bases and J by 6 bases, 13 bases remained unmatched. The CDR3 extends over 16 amino acids. Looked up from germline, CDR1 is LGHNT and CDR2 is FRNRAP. Here the CDR3 reads CASGPPIGGGGQPQHF. CDR3 sequence (DNA): TGTGCTAGTGGTCCCCCTATAGGAGGGGGCGGTCAGCCCCAGCATTTT. Complete variable domain (other parts from reference TRBV12-5 and TRBJ1-5): DARVTQTPRHKVTEMGQEVTMRCQPILGHNTVFWYRQTMMQGLELLAYFRNRAPLDDSGMPKDRFSAEMPDATLATLKIQPSEPRDSAVYFCASGPPIGGGGQPQHFGDGTRLSIL.

The chain uses TRBV21-1 and TRBJ2-7; the table calls TRBD1, which could not be checked here. TRBV21-1 is designated a pseudogene. The CDR3 has 15 residues. CDR3 DNA sequence: TGTGCCAGCAGCGGGCCGGGACAGTTCTCCTACGAGCAGTACTTC. This codes for CASSGPGQFSYEQYF.

The chain recombines TRBV18 with TRBJ2-7; 11 bases line up with TRBD1. V shed 2 bases, J shed 4 bases, and the junction held 4 bases outside the gene matches. Germline CDR1 reads KGHSH; CDR2 reads LQKENI. The CDR3 is 15 residues long. CDR3 in DNA: TGTGCCAGCTCACCAGTTGGGACAGGGGGATACGAGCAGTACTTC. It encodes CASSPVGTGGYEQYF.

Turning to this clone: One junction end does not reproduce the germline sequence, and a read error may be involved. The CDR3 loop reads CASSLTSGGGIF. CDR3 DNA: TGTGCCAGCAGCCTCACTAGCGGGGGGGGAATCTTC. The gene calls are TRBV11-2 and TRBJ2-7; 13 nucleotides agree with TRBD2. The germline CDR1 and CDR2 sequences are SGHAT and FQNNGV. The CDR3 runs 12 residues.

The V call is TRBV29-1, the J call TRBJ2-1; tentative D call: TRBD2 (5 bases). The CDR3 runs 12 residues. V lost 6 bases to trimming and J lost 7 bases, with 13 bases between them. Germline loops: CDR1 SQVTM, CDR2 ANQGSEA. The CDR3 sequence is CSVPVGENEQFF. The CDR3 bases are TGCAGCGTCCCCGTCGGGGAGAATGAGCAGTTCTTC.

The chain employs TRBV9 and TRBJ2-3; no reliable D call. The CDR3 is made up of 15 amino acids. In germline, CDR1 is SGDLS, CDR2 YYNGEE. Between the trimmed V and J ends, which lost 0 bases and 2 bases, there was a span of 10 bases. The CDR3 DNA reads TGTGCCAGCAGCGTAGCCCAGATCCACACAGATACGCAGTATTTT. It translates to CASSVAQIHTDTQYF.

This sequence joins TRBV9 and TRBJ2-1; TRBD2 aligns across 7 bases. Germline CDR1 and CDR2: SGDLS and YYNGEE. The J segment lost 6 bases and the V segment lost 3 bases, leaving 3 bases of the junction unmatched. The CDR3 extends over 13 amino acids. Written as DNA, the CDR3 is TGTGCCAGCAGCGGAGCGGGGAGCAATGAGCAGTTCTTC. This gives the protein CASSGAGSNEQFF. Looking up the rest from reference TRBV9 and TRBJ2-1 gives the full variable domain: DSGVTQTPKHLITATGQRVTLRCSPRSGDLSVYWYQQSLDQGLQFLIQYYNGEERAKGNILERFSAQQFPDLHSELNLSSLELGDSALYFCASSGAGSNEQFFGPGTRLTVL.

V and J are TRBV5-8 and TRBJ2-5, with 13 bases fitting TRBD2. Germline assignment: CDR1 SGHTS and CDR2 YDEGEE. Trimming removed 4 bases from V and 3 bases from J; junction bases left unmatched: 3. CDR3 size: 15 residues. As DNA, the CDR3 is TGTGCCAGCAGCACGGGACTAGCGGGGAAAGAGACCCAGTACTTC. Encoded protein: CASSTGLAGKETQYF.

V gene TRBV6-1 combines with J gene TRBJ1-1; tentatively, D is TRBD1 (6 bases). Germline V gene data show CDR1 as MNHNS and CDR2 as SASEGT. Trimming stripped 2 bases from V and 5 bases from J, with 15 bases between. The CDR3 is 15 residues long. The CDR3 bases are TGTGCCAGCAGTGAATATTTAGGGGGAGAAACTGAAGCTTTCTTT. Its translation is CASSEYLGGETEAFF.

The CDR3 nucleotides read TGTGCCAGCAGCTTAACGAGGATTGGGGGGGTAAATTCACCCCTCCACTTT. Protein product: CASSLTRIGGVNSPLHF. The chain has TRBV11-2 and TRBJ1-6; weak D call: TRBD1 (5 bases). The V and J ends lost 2 bases and 7 bases respectively, with 18 bases between them. This CDR3 has 17 amino acids. Germline assignment: CDR1 SGHAT and CDR2 FQNNGV.

The rearrangement uses TRBV19 and TRBJ1-2, with D perhaps matching TRBD1 (6 bases). The CDR3 is 14 amino acids. Germline lookup yields CDR1 LNHDA and CDR2 SQIVND (reference sequence). V was clipped by 4 bases and J by 8 bases, with 17 bases between them. CDR3 sequence reads: CASSSSLTGVGYTF. For the CDR3, the DNA is TGTGCCAGTAGTAGCTCTCTGACAGGAGTGGGCTACACCTTC.

V usage is TRBV19 and J usage is TRBJ1-1; maybe TRBD1 (6 bases). V was cut by 5 bases and J by 9 bases, with 13 bases left in between. In germline, CDR1 is LNHDA, CDR2 SQIVND (reference sequence). The CDR3 is 12 residues long. CDR3 sequence: CASSLTGAKAFF. Here the CDR3 DNA reads TGTGCCAGTAGTCTGACAGGTGCTAAAGCTTTCTTT.

This clone has just one count. The chain carries TRBV6-2 or TRBV6-3 and TRBJ2-3; 10 bases fit TRBD1. This CDR3 region has 15 residues. Germline-derived CDR1 and CDR2 are MNHEY and SVGEGT. V was clipped by 5 bases and J by 5 bases; unmatched bases: 7. The CDR3 loop reads CASSRLGQGRDTQYF. The CDR3 DNA sequence: TGTGCCAGCAGTCGCTTGGGACAGGGGCGAGATACGCAGTATTTT.

J is TRBJ1-5 and V is TRBV2; no firm D call. V lost 4 bases and J lost 3, with 7 bases in between. The CDR3 covers 13 residues. Germline V gives CDR1 SNHLY, CDR2 FYNNEI. Here the CDR3 DNA reads TGTGCCAGCAGTGGAGGATTCAATCAGCCCCAGCATTTT. The encoded protein is CASSGGFNQPQHF. The variable domain in full, with the rest retrieved from reference TRBV2 and TRBJ1-5, is EPEVTQTPSHQVTQMGQEVILRCVPISNHLYFYWYRQILGQKVEFLVSFYNNEISEKSEIFDDQFSVERPDGSNFTLKIRSTKLEDSAMYFCASSGGFNQPQHFGDGTRLSIL.

This rearrangement joins TRBV19 to TRBJ1-5, with 7 positions matching TRBD1. Germline-derived CDR1 and CDR2 are LNHDA and SQIVND (reference sequence). The J segment lost 4 bases and the V segment lost 5 bases, leaving 11 bases of the junction unmatched. The CDR3 sequence is 16 residues long. CDR3 sequence (DNA): TGTGCCAGTAGTTGGACGGGGCCAGGGGGGAATCAGCCCCAGCATTTT. It translates to CASSWTGPGGNQPQHF.

The chain employs TRBV6-5 and TRBJ2-7, with 9 bases lining up with TRBD1. Unmatched junction bases numbered 5, after V lost 7 bases and J lost 1 base. CDR3 length equals 14 residues. Germline CDR1 is MNHEY and CDR2 is SVGAGI. In nucleotides, the CDR3 is TGTGCCAGCAAGTTGGGACAGGGTTCCTACGAGCAGTACTTC. Encoded protein: CASKLGQGSYEQYF.

This chain links TRBV3-1 (or the pseudogene TRBV3-2) with TRBJ1-2; the D is unclear. Germline lookup yields CDR1 LGHDT and CDR2 YNNKEL (reference sequence). V was shortened by 4 bases and J by 6 bases, with 15 bases between the two germline ends. This CDR3 is 14 amino acids long. CDR3 sequence: CASSPRAGGDGYTF. The CDR3 region has the DNA TGTGCCAGCAGCCCACGAGCAGGAGGCGATGGCTACACCTTC.

The J gene is TRBJ2-7, the V gene TRBV21-1; the D segment call TRBD1 is taken from the table without a DNA check. TRBV21-1 is flagged as a pseudogene. The CDR3 has 15 amino acids. CDR3 in DNA: TGTGCCAGCATCACCCCGGGACAGGGGGGTATCGAGCAGTACTTC. Protein product: CASITPGQGGIEQYF.